Presented here are 17 T cell receptor beta chains from one specimen sequenced in a study of T cell responses to AZD1222 COVID-19 vaccine. The method was immunoSEQ multiplex PCR; TCRdb's version includes in-frame clones alone and lacks a portion of them. The sample lists approximately 150,000 clones; over 85% were seen once. This material consisted of peripheral blood, taken 28 days after the second AZD1222 dose. The receptors come from an adult who received the AZD1222 COVID-19 vaccine.

The J gene is TRBJ1-1, the V gene TRBV4-3, with TRBD1 matching over 8 bases. Germline-derived CDR1 and CDR2 are LGHNA and YSLEER. The CDR3 is 17 residues long. Unmatched junction bases numbered 8, after V lost 1 base and J lost 1 base. CDR3 protein: CASSQVISGQANTEAFF. The CDR3 DNA follows: TGCGCCAGCAGCCAAGTCATTTCGGGACAGGCGAACACTGAAGCTTTCTTT.

The chain has TRBV28 and TRBJ1-1; TRBD1 might be the D (6 bases). This CDR3 has 14 amino acids. Germline CDR1 is MDHEN and CDR2 is SYDVKM. V lost 6 bases, J lost 6 bases, and 17 bases lay in between. DNA of the CDR3: TGTGCCAGCAGAACACAGGGTCTTGTAGCTGAAGCTTTCTTT. Protein: CASRTQGLVAEAFF.

This rearrangement joins TRBV27 to TRBJ1-1; D is undetermined. There are 13 residues in the CDR3. Germline CDR1 is MNHEY and CDR2 is SMNVEV (reference sequence). Trimming took 5 bases from V and 1 from J, leaving 8 bases between them. In DNA, the CDR3 is TGTGCCAGCAGTCCAAACGGGAACACTGAAGCTTTCTTT. It encodes CASSPNGNTEAFF.

V is TRBV30 and J is TRBJ1-2; no reliable D call. Trimming took 7 bases from V and 4 from J, leaving 19 bases between them. The CDR3 extends over 14 amino acids. CDR1 and CDR2 from the germline V gene are GTSNPN and SVGIG (reference sequence). Here the CDR3 DNA reads TGTGCCTCGGCCGTAGGTGGAGGGAGCTATGGCTACACCTTC. Protein product: CASAVGGGSYGYTF. The entire variable domain, with the rest obtained from reference TRBV30 and TRBJ1-2, is as follows: SQTIHQWPATLVQPVGSPLSLECTVEGTSNPNLYWYRQAAGRGLQLLFYSVGIGQISSEVPQNLSASRPQDRQFILSSKKLLLSDSGFYLCASAVGGGSYGYTFGSGTRLTVV.

The chain is built from TRBV28 and TRBJ1-1, with D perhaps TRBD1 (6 bases). This CDR3 spans 13 amino acids. Trimming removed 7 bases at V and 0 bases at J, with 9 bases between. Germline V CDR1 and CDR2: MDHEN, SYDVKM. In DNA form, the CDR3 reads TGTGCCAGCATCGAGGGGGTGAACACTGAAGCTTTCTTT. Translated: CASIEGVNTEAFF.

The J gene is TRBJ1-2, the V gene TRBV18, with D tentatively TRBD1 (6 bases). V gave up 3 bases and J gave up 2 bases, with 10 bases separating them. CDR3 size: 14 residues. Germline assignment: CDR1 KGHSH and CDR2 LQKENI. The CDR3 region is CASSPNQGNYGYTF. CDR3 nucleotides: TGTGCCAGCTCACCTAACCAGGGGAACTATGGCTACACCTTC.

The chain recombines TRBV28 with TRBJ2-3, with D possibly matching TRBD1 (6 bases). The ends were cut back, 4 bases at V and 2 bases at J, with 13 bases in the middle. The CDR3 length is 15 residues. The germline V gene has CDR1 MDHEN and CDR2 SYDVKM. CDR3 nucleotide sequence: TGTGCCAGCAGTTACTGGACAGAATCCACAGATACGCAGTATTTT. This encodes CASSYWTESTDTQYF.

With regard to this clone: The sample carries other DNA sequences with the same CDR3. V is TRBV5-1 and J is TRBJ2-1; 13 nucleotides align to TRBD2. This CDR3 comprises 16 residues. V shed 4 bases and J 7 bases; nucleotides not matched to a gene: 8. Germline V gives CDR1 SGHRS, CDR2 YFSETQ. CDR3 amino acids: CASSPPGLAGVNEQFF. CDR3 coding DNA: TGCGCCAGCAGCCCGCCCGGACTAGCGGGAGTGAATGAGCAGTTCTTC.

The rearrangement uses TRBV30 and TRBJ1-1; possibly TRBD1 for D (5 bases). Between the trimmed V and J ends, which lost 5 bases and 5 bases, there was a span of 21 bases. CDR3 length: 15 residues. Germline V gene lookup returns CDR1 GTSNPN and CDR2 SVGIG (reference sequence). CDR3 nucleotides: TGTGCCTGGCTCCCTGTGAAGGGGAAAGGAACTGAAGCTTTCTTT. Translated: CAWLPVKGKGTEAFF.

The chain employs TRBV5-6 and TRBJ1-2; the D gene is possibly TRBD1 (5 bases). The CDR3 runs 18 residues. Looked up from germline, CDR1 is SGHDT and CDR2 is YYEEEE. The V end was cut by 3 bases, the J end by 3 bases, with 24 bases between. The CDR3 sequence: CASSSHGQGWSYDYGYTF. CDR3 in DNA: TGTGCCAGCAGCTCCCACGGGCAGGGCTGGAGCTACGACTATGGCTACACCTTC.

J is TRBJ2-1 and V is TRBV29-1; D is ambiguous. V was cut by 4 bases and J by 8 bases, with 12 bases left in between. The germline V gene encodes CDR1 SQVTM and CDR2 ANQGSEA. The CDR3 runs to 12 residues. CDR3 sequence reads: CSVGPRSDEQFF. CDR3 coding DNA: TGCAGCGTTGGGCCACGCTCGGATGAGCAGTTCTTC.

CDR3 in amino acids: CASSSLGPRGTGELFF. The CDR3 DNA reads as TGTGCCAGCAGTTCCTTAGGCCCTAGAGGCACCGGGGAGCTGTTTTTT. V gene TRBV28 combines with J gene TRBJ2-2, with D hard to call. Deletions cut 4 bases from V and 4 bases from J, with 16 bases between. This CDR3 is built from 16 residues. Per germline, CDR1 MDHEN and CDR2 SYDVKM.

The chain combines TRBV6-5 with TRBJ1-1; TRBD1 might be the D (5 bases). CDR1 is MNHEY and CDR2 is SVGAGI in the germline V gene. The CDR3 is made up of 13 amino acids. Trimming left V 0 bases short and J 10 bases short, with 12 bases between. This CDR3 is CASSYSLGGLAFF. The CDR3 region has the DNA TGTGCCAGCAGTTACTCCCTCGGGGGTTTAGCTTTCTTT.

The chain employs TRBV27 and TRBJ1-6, with 7 positions matching TRBD1. Germline trimming cut 2 bases from V and 9 bases from J; bases unmatched to any gene: 7. The germline V gene has CDR1 MNHEY and CDR2 SMNVEV (reference sequence). The length of the CDR3 is 15 residues. Written as DNA, the CDR3 is TGTGCCAGCAGTTTACCCCGACAGGGTGGTTCACCCCTCCACTTT. Its protein product is CASSLPRQGGSPLHF.

The chain uses TRBV21-1 and TRBJ2-5; the table's TRBD1 call for D was not verified on the DNA. TRBV21-1 is a known pseudogene. This CDR3 comprises 17 residues. In DNA form, the CDR3 reads TGTGCCAGCAGCAAAGGACAGGGGGCTAGCGGACAAGAGACCCAGTACTTC. It is translated as CASSKGQGASGQETQYF.

The chain carries TRBV6-5 and TRBJ2-7; 9 bases line up with TRBD1. Germline CDR1 and CDR2: MNHEY and SVGAGI. This CDR3 has 14 residues. Germline trimming cut 5 bases from V and 5 bases from J; bases unmatched to any gene: 7. Here the CDR3 DNA reads TGTGCCAGCAGTCGGGACAGGGCAGGGGACGAGCAGTACTTC. Translated: CASSRDRAGDEQYF.

The rearrangement joins TRBV5-6 to TRBJ1-5; D call uncertain. CDR1 is SGHDT and CDR2 is YYEEEE in the germline V gene. The V gene lost 4 bases and the J gene lost 4 bases, with 9 bases spanning the gap. The CDR3 is made up of 13 amino acids. DNA for the CDR3: TGTGCCAGCAGCCGGGAGGGAAATCAGCCCCAGCATTTT. Its translation is CASSREGNQPQHF.